This T cell receptor beta chain was captured in a study of molecular identifiers for immune sequencing clone quantification. Study results and limitations: Clonotypes surpassing 20 RNA copies contained over 99% of effector molecules, versus under 1% in naive cells.

TCRdb independently ran MiXCR on the PCR reads; one entry per CDR3 protein. This sample has about 640,000 distinct CDR3 sequences, with 15% to 20% found just once. V lost 0 bases, J lost 2 bases, and 14 bases lay in between. The germline CDR1 and CDR2 sequences are LGHNA and YSLEER. The CDR3 is 16 amino acids. Comments on this clonotype: Its specificity is not known.

The rearrangement links TRBV4-3 to TRBJ2-7; D is possibly TRBD2 (6 bases). The sequencing sample was made of naive CD8+ T cells from blood, with Jurkat cell RNA spiked in. Specified subset: FACS-sorted CD8+CD4-CCR7+CD45RA+ naive T cells. The receptor's source is a human donor in good health. Some libraries in this study had Jurkat cell RNA spiked in. The CDR3 reads CASSQDLASSTYEQYF. In DNA form, the CDR3 reads TGCGCCAGCAGCCAAGATCTAGCGAGTTCCACCTACGAGCAGTACTTC.